The clone carrying this TCR beta chain occurred a few times. Other DNA sequences of this sample code for an identical CDR3. Assay: immunoSEQ multiplex PCR; the TCRdb copy retains only in-frame clones and omits some. Of roughly 200,000 clones listed, about 90% were seen once; the top ten hold about 1.7%. The sample originates from a study of control samples from healthy donors and cancer patients. Germline assignment: CDR1 SNHLY and CDR2 FYNNEI. The CDR3 has 13 amino acids. Unmatched junction bases numbered 1, after V lost 1 base and J lost 5 bases. The sequenced sample was blood. This chain links TRBV2 with TRBJ1-2, with 7 bases fitting TRBD1. The receptor was isolated from a man aged 30 to 39 in good health. The chain's CDR3 is CASSEGGQYGYTF. Here the CDR3 DNA reads TGTGCCAGCAGTGAAGGGGGACAGTATGGCTACACCTTC.